These 14 T cell receptor beta chains share one sample of origin, sequenced in a study of T cell changes during pregnancy in multiple sclerosis. The protocol was immunoSEQ multiplex PCR, while the TCRdb copy is restricted to in-frame clones and leaves out a portion. The sample holds some 110,000 clones, roughly 92% seen once. The source material was peripheral blood, sampled after pregnancy. The receptors were sampled from a female donor with multiple sclerosis, enrolled in a pregnancy study.

J is TRBJ2-4 and V is TRBV29-1, with D perhaps TRBD1 (6 bases). V shed 7 bases and J shed 7 bases, with 20 bases lying between them. The CDR3 contains 14 residues. The germline V gene encodes CDR1 SQVTM and CDR2 ANQGSEA. The CDR3 bases are TGCAGCGCCCAGACAGGTGCCCCTAGGAACATTCAGTACTTC. Its protein is CSAQTGAPRNIQYF. Variable domain in full (rest from reference TRBV29-1 and TRBJ2-4): SAVISQKPSRDICQRGTSLTIQCQVDSQVTMMFWYRQQPGQSLTLIATANQGSEATYESGFVIDKFPISRPNLTFSTLTVSNMSPEDSSIYLCSAQTGAPRNIQYFGAGTRLSVL.

This sequence joins TRBV29-1 and TRBJ2-7; a possible D gene is TRBD1 (6 bases). CDR3 length: 14 amino acids. V was clipped by 6 bases and J by 3 bases, with 18 bases between them. Germline CDR1 is SQVTM and CDR2 is ANQGSEA. The CDR3 loop is CSVQTGLLGYEQYF. CDR3 bases: TGCAGCGTCCAGACAGGACTGTTGGGCTACGAGCAGTACTTC.

J is TRBJ1-1 and V is TRBV20-1; D not resolved. This CDR3 has 11 amino acids. In germline, CDR1 is DFQATT, CDR2 SNEGSKA (reference sequence). The CDR3 DNA follows: TGCAGGACGACCCGGGGCACTGAAGCTTTCTTT. Translation: CRTTRGTEAFF.

The J gene is TRBJ2-7, the V gene TRBV6-5; tentatively, D is TRBD1 (6 bases). This CDR3 contains 14 residues. Germline V lookup: CDR1 MNHEY, CDR2 SVGAGI. V lost 6 bases to trimming and J lost 2 bases, with 14 bases between them. DNA of the CDR3: TGTGCCAGCAGGACCGGGACACCCCCCTACGAGCAGTACTTC. It translates to CASRTGTPPYEQYF.

The chain couples TRBV4-2 to TRBJ2-1; 11 bases align to TRBD2. The CDR3 extends over 17 amino acids. Germline CDR1 reads LGHNA; CDR2 reads YNFKEQ. The J segment lost 8 bases and the V segment lost 0 bases, leaving 9 bases of the junction unmatched. The CDR3 DNA follows: TGTGCCAGCAGCCAAGATGCGAGGCTAGCGGGGGGCCATGAGCAGTTCTTC. This encodes CASSQDARLAGGHEQFF.

The V call is TRBV15, the J call TRBJ2-7; 13 bases are shared with TRBD2. The germline gives CDR1 LNHNV, CDR2 YYDKDF (reference sequence). The CDR3 covers 18 residues. J was trimmed by 0 bases and V by 6 bases; bases with no gene match: 11. The CDR3 spells CATSKLAGGARSSYEQYF. CDR3 in DNA: TGTGCCACCAGTAAACTAGCGGGAGGGGCTAGGAGCTCCTACGAGCAGTACTTC.

This chain connects TRBV11-1 to TRBJ1-1; TRBD1 agrees at 7 bases. J was trimmed by 7 bases and V by 5 bases; bases with no gene match: 13. From germline, CDR1 is SGHAT and CDR2 FQDESV (reference sequence). This CDR3 spans 15 amino acids. The CDR3, as DNA: TGTGCCAGCAGCCCTGATAAGGGACAGCTGAATGAAGCTTTCTTT. This sequence encodes CASSPDKGQLNEAFF.

The chain couples TRBV30 to TRBJ2-2; 12 positions agree with TRBD2. The CDR3 runs 16 residues. Germline loops: CDR1 GTSNPN, CDR2 SVGIG (reference sequence). V dropped 2 bases and J dropped 4; count of bases not matched to a gene: 5. The CDR3 here is CAWSKGLAGVTGELFF. DNA for the CDR3: TGTGCCTGGAGTAAGGGACTAGCGGGTGTCACCGGGGAGCTGTTTTTT. The full variable domain, completed using reference TRBV30 and TRBJ2-2, is SQTIHQWPATLVQPVGSPLSLECTVEGTSNPNLYWYRQAAGRGLQLLFYSVGIGQISSEVPQNLSASRPQDRQFILSSKKLLLSDSGFYLCAWSKGLAGVTGELFFGEGSRLTVL.

V usage is TRBV28 and J usage is TRBJ2-2; D not certain. Germline V gene data show CDR1 as MDHEN and CDR2 as SYDVKM. Trimming took 2 bases from V and 0 from J, leaving 4 bases between them. The CDR3 totals 14 residues. Written as DNA, the CDR3 is TGTGCCAGCAGTTTACACTCGAACACCGGGGAGCTGTTTTTT. This translates into CASSLHSNTGELFF.

This rearrangement joins TRBV2 to TRBJ2-5, with D perhaps TRBD2 (6 bases). V dropped 4 bases and J dropped 0 bases, with 9 bases sitting between them. This CDR3 spans 14 amino acids. The V gene's germline CDR1 is SNHLY and CDR2 FYNNEI. In DNA, the CDR3 is TGTGCCAGCAGTGGGGGGACTTACCAAGAGACCCAGTACTTC. This gives the protein CASSGGTYQETQYF.

The chain couples TRBV19 to TRBJ1-4, with a weak D call TRBD1 (6 bases). This CDR3 comprises 13 residues. Germline V gene lookup returns CDR1 LNHDA and CDR2 SQIVND (reference sequence). Between the trimmed V and J ends, which lost 4 bases and 8 bases, there was a span of 11 bases. CDR3 protein: CASSNRDGEKLFF. CDR3 nucleotides: TGTGCCAGTAGTAACAGGGACGGAGAAAAACTGTTTTTT.

The chain recombines TRBV2 with TRBJ2-7; 8 bases agree with TRBD1. The CDR3 loop spans 13 amino acids. J lost 7 bases, V lost 4 bases, and 6 bases had no gene match. Looked up from germline, CDR1 is SNHLY and CDR2 is FYNNEI. DNA for the CDR3: TGTGCCAGCAGTGGAGGGAACAGGGGGGAGCAGTACTTC. Its protein product is CASSGGNRGEQYF.

This chain connects TRBV6-4 to TRBJ2-1, with 9 bases identical to TRBD2. The V and J ends lost 11 bases and 7 bases, in that order; junction bases with no gene match: 15. Germline-derived CDR1 and CDR2 are MRHNA and SNTAGT. There are 15 residues in the CDR3. In nucleotides, the CDR3 is TGTGCCGCTTGTATTAGCGGGAGAATCGGTAATGAGCAGTTCTTC. Its translation is CAACISGRIGNEQFF.

The chain employs TRBV27 and TRBJ2-7, with a weak D call TRBD2 (5 bases). CDR3 length equals 14 residues. Germline lookup yields CDR1 MNHEY and CDR2 SMNVEV (reference sequence). The CDR3 protein is CVCRRSQSSYEQYF. In DNA, the CDR3 is TGTGTGTGCAGGAGGTCTCAAAGCTCCTACGAGCAGTACTTC.